What follows describes a single T cell receptor beta chain. There is no known antigen for this receptor. Being one base from a much bigger clone, this may be a read error. Receptor libraries were prepared by multiplex PCR. Sequenced on an Illumina HiSeq 2500. TCRbeta libraries were constructed through three rounds of nested PCR with primers (Table S4) according to protocols adapted from ARM-PCR. PCR products of 200-500 bp were gel-excised and purified with the QIAquick gel extraction kit before sequencing. As for how the authors treated the data: Reads were cleaned with Trimmomatic, merged with FLASH into complete CDR3 sequences, and assigned to V(D)J germline segments with MiTCR. Clonal diversity was calculated as the inverse Simpson's index using VDJtools. In-frame sequences lacking a premature stop codon were counted as productive reads. The public reads were run again by TCRdb, first through fastp at Q25 and then through MiXCR, and only productive beta chains were kept. Every CDR3 protein is listed once, alongside the most common genes and DNA of its rows. In this record, the V and J calls reflect TCRdb's handling and not the investigators' own analysis. A total of 110,000 or so distinct CDR3 sequences appear in this sample, about 65% of them only once. Of the sample, 15% to 20% is held by the ten largest clones.

The data derive from a study of tumor and adjacent non-tumor tissue in lung cancer listed by TCRdb under 2018. Regarding the study in general: By cancer type, the cohort comprised eleven to twelve adenocarcinoma patients, 2 squamous cell carcinoma patients and 1 small cell lung cancer patient. Among the approximately 15 patients, ages ranged from roughly 31 to 76 years, some ten were men and 5 were women, and disease was TNM stage I to III. A total of 95 million to 150 million productive TCRbeta reads were generated by sequencing, corresponding to an average of around 4 million reads per sample. Bulk TCRbeta repertoires were compared between lung tumor tissue and matched distant non-tumor lung tissue obtained from more than 12 lung cancer patients. A few dozen paired specimens, one tumor and one normal lung sample per patient, were profiled by TCRbeta CDR3 sequencing.

The full study reports these points: Significantly higher TCR diversity (inverse Simpson) was observed in tumor tissue than in normal lung tissue (around 450 vs 160, P = 0.0075, Mann-Whitney U test). TCR diversity was significantly higher in younger patients, and higher tumor TCR diversity was associated with shorter overall and disease-free survival. Only about 15 patients were included in the cohort, and the need for larger samples and more detailed clinical data was noted by the authors. The top 100 clones made up a significantly larger cumulative share of the repertoire in normal lung than in tumor tissue. Peripheral blood was not sequenced, so blood TCRbeta repertoires were not examined in the lung cancer patients of the study. Neither the sequencing platform nor unique molecular identifiers are named or mentioned anywhere in the methods.

Reading from cysteine to phenylalanine, the CDR3 counts 15 amino acids. CDR3 DNA is the only sequence kept; it has 45 bases, read in frame from the first base. V drops 3 bases and J drops 6 bases, leaving 14 bases in between. As encoded in the germline V gene, CDR1 is MGHDK while CDR2 is SYGVNS. RNA was isolated from bulk unsorted tissue, and RNA quality was assessed with a NanoDrop ND-1000 and an Agilent 2100. The normal lung samples consisted of distant non-tumor tissue collected more than 3 cm from the tumor edge. The donors were newly diagnosed lung cancer patients admitted for thoracic surgery in China from August to November 2014 who had not received prior chemotherapy. The study excluded patients who had received radiotherapy or chemotherapy before or who had another cancer at the same time. Surgical tissue pieces of roughly 1-2.2 cm3 were preserved in RNAlater solution and were kept at -80 degrees C until use.

Recombination linked TRBV25-1 to TRBJ1-4, with TRBD1 perhaps the D gene, on 5 matching bases. This sequence originates from a man in his fifties or sixties with non-small cell lung cancer. The sequenced sample was distant non-tumor lung tissue. The DNA sequence reads TGTGCCAGCAGTGACCTCAAGGGGCAAGATGAAAAACTGTTTTTT. Its translation is CASSDLKGQDEKLFF.